This T cell receptor beta chain stems from a study of shared clonotypes between healthy human individuals. Study background: There were three CD4 naive, three CD4 memory, two CD8 naive and one CD8 memory plates per donor.

Study-wide results and caveats: Larger estimated richness was generally recorded for naive subsets relative to memory subsets.

Concerning this clone itself: The antigen is not known.

Germline V lookup: CDR1 MDHEN, CDR2 SYDVKM. The CDR3 is 17 amino acids. V was pared by 1 base and J by 6 bases, with 18 bases between. The authors loaded around 220 ng DNA, about 30,000 T cell genomes, into sorted-subset replicate PCRs. Assay used: immunoSEQ multiplex PCR; TCRdb lists only in-frame clones, some missing. This sample yields over a million clones, of which approximately 80% are seen a single time; under 0.8% belongs to the top ten. This receptor was identified in a man aged 18 to 35 in good health. Some clones in this sample may be carry-over from other donors' samples. The genes are TRBV28 and TRBJ1-4; possibly TRBD1 for D (6 bases). Sequencing used memory CD4+ T cells from PBMCs. Subset indicated: CD45RA-negative fraction. DNA for the CDR3: TGTGCCAGCAGTTTATTAAGGGGGTTTCAGGTCGATGAAAAACTGTTTTTT. This translates into CASSLLRGFQVDEKLFF.